One sample yielded the 32 T cell receptor beta chains listed below, sequenced in a study of cytomegalovirus exposure and HLA in healthy donors. The PCR employed 60 Vbeta primers together with 13 Jbeta primers. The data were produced by immunoSEQ multiplex PCR, yet TCRdb's version contains in-frame clones alone and is incomplete. The table records some 180,000 clones, 73% of them present only once. The material sequenced was PBMCs. The receptors shown here come from a woman aged 18-30 years in good health and CMV-seropositive.

The chain is built from TRBV7-2 and TRBJ1-1; D possibly corresponds to TRBD1 (6 bases). V was cut by 5 bases and J by 7 bases, with 17 bases left in between. CDR1 is SGHTA, CDR2 FQGNSA, per germline. The CDR3 has 14 residues. The CDR3 region has the DNA TGTGCCAGCAGCCCTGCGGGGGGGCCGGGTGAAGCTTTCTTT. Its protein product is CASSPAGGPGEAFF. Full variable domain (rest looked up from reference TRBV7-2 and TRBJ1-1): GAGVSQSPSNKVTEKGKDVELRCDPISGHTALYWYRQSLGQGLEFLIYFQGNSAPDKSGLPSDRFSAERTGGSVSTLTIQRTQQEDSAVYLCASSPAGGPGEAFFGQGTRLTVV.

The rearrangement uses TRBV2 and TRBJ1-2; the D is unclear. V was shortened by 4 bases and J by 6 bases, with 12 bases between the two germline ends. The CDR3 totals 13 residues. CDR1 and CDR2 from the germline V gene are SNHLY and FYNNEI. The CDR3, as DNA: TGTGCCAGCAGTGCCGAGGGTGGGAATGGCTACACCTTC. It encodes CASSAEGGNGYTF.

In this sample, this clone turned up once. The chain has TRBV19 and TRBJ1-1, with D hard to call. Germline lookup yields CDR1 LNHDA and CDR2 SQIVND (reference sequence). V was cut by 0 bases and J by 8 bases, with 16 bases left in between. This CDR3 spans 15 amino acids. The CDR3, as DNA: TGTGCCAGTAGTATAGATAACGAGATCTCAAGAGAAGCTTTCTTT. As protein: CASSIDNEISREAFF. The full variable domain, completed using reference TRBV19 and TRBJ1-1, is DGGITQSPKYLFRKEGQNVTLSCEQNLNHDAMYWYRQDPGQGLRLIYYSQIVNDFQKGDIAEGYSVSREKKESFPLTVTSAQKNPTAFYLCASSIDNEISREAFFGQGTRLTVV.

This rearrangement joins TRBV7-2 to TRBJ2-7; 7 nucleotides agree with TRBD1. J lost 2 bases, V lost 1 base, and 11 bases had no gene match. The CDR3 has 17 residues. In germline, CDR1 is SGHTA, CDR2 FQGNSA. CDR3 region: CASSLVGVGQGAYEQYF. DNA for the CDR3: TGTGCCAGCAGCTTAGTTGGTGTAGGGCAGGGGGCCTACGAGCAGTACTTC.

The chain has TRBV5-1 and TRBJ2-1; 10 nucleotides agree with TRBD2. The CDR3 is made up of 14 amino acids. CDR1 is SGHRS and CDR2 is YFSETQ in the germline V gene. The J segment lost 9 bases and the V segment lost 5 bases, leaving 8 bases of the junction unmatched. Written as DNA, the CDR3 is TGCGCCAGCAGTCGCAGCGGGGGGGCTAGTGAGCAGTTCTTC. Translation: CASSRSGGASEQFF.

This rearrangement joins TRBV19 to TRBJ1-1; TRBD1 aligns across 9 bases. CDR3 length equals 15 residues. Germline V CDR1 and CDR2: LNHDA, SQIVND (reference sequence). J was trimmed by 6 bases and V by 4 bases; bases with no gene match: 9. The CDR3 DNA sequence: TGTGCCAGTAGTAGCGGACAGGGGTGGATCGCTGAAGCTTTCTTT. Its protein product is CASSSGQGWIAEAFF.

CDR3 sequence reads: CASSVRGGDSYEQYF. The CDR3 bases are TGTGCCAGCAGCGTAAGAGGGGGCGACTCCTACGAGCAGTACTTC. The V call is TRBV9, the J call TRBJ2-7; 7 nucleotides match TRBD1. The CDR3 has 15 amino acids. Germline V gene sequence: CDR1 SGDLS, CDR2 YYNGEE. J was trimmed by 0 bases and V by 1 base; bases with no gene match: 4. Complete variable domain (other parts from reference TRBV9 and TRBJ2-7): DSGVTQTPKHLITATGQRVTLRCSPRSGDLSVYWYQQSLDQGLQFLIQYYNGEERAKGNILERFSAQQFPDLHSELNLSSLELGDSALYFCASSVRGGDSYEQYFGPGTRLTVT.

The rearrangement uses TRBV2 and TRBJ1-2; D gene uncertain. The CDR3 sequence is 13 residues long. V shed 4 bases and J shed 5 bases, with 11 bases lying between them. The V gene's germline CDR1 is SNHLY and CDR2 FYNNEI. The CDR3, as DNA: TGTGCCAGCAGTGGTCGAGTCATTTATGGCTACACCTTC. This sequence encodes CASSGRVIYGYTF.

The V call is TRBV7-8, the J call TRBJ2-1, with 9 nucleotides matching TRBD2. V dropped 3 bases and J dropped 2; count of bases not matched to a gene: 5. CDR1 and CDR2 from the germline V gene are SGHVS and FQNEAQ. This CDR3 contains 16 residues. CDR3 residues: CASSFEAGGPYNEQFF. The CDR3 bases are TGTGCCAGCAGCTTCGAAGCGGGGGGACCCTACAATGAGCAGTTCTTC.

The genes are TRBV6-5 and TRBJ1-2; no clear D gene. Trimming took off 6 bases at V and 4 bases at J, with 15 bases between the two ends. This CDR3 has 14 amino acids. CDR1 and CDR2 from the germline V gene are MNHEY and SVGAGI. CDR3 loop: CASSPSAPSYGYTF. CDR3 in DNA: TGTGCCAGCAGCCCCTCGGCTCCTAGCTATGGCTACACCTTC.

The rearrangement joins TRBV30 to TRBJ1-4, with D perhaps matching TRBD1 (6 bases). V lost 1 base and J lost 9, with 18 bases in between. Germline CDR1 GTSNPN, CDR2 SVGIG (reference sequence). The CDR3 length is 15 residues. This CDR3 reads CAWSGTTGGIKKLFF. CDR3 in DNA: TGTGCCTGGAGTGGTACGACAGGCGGTATTAAAAAACTGTTTTTT.

This rearrangement joins TRBV19 to TRBJ2-1, with TRBD2 identical over 7 bases. Germline V gives CDR1 LNHDA, CDR2 SQIVND (reference sequence). This CDR3 contains 15 residues. With V trimmed by 5 bases and J by 6 bases, 10 bases remained unmatched. The CDR3 region has the DNA TGTGCCAGTAGTTCAGGACTAGTTTGGGGCAATGAGCAGTTCTTC. It codes for CASSSGLVWGNEQFF.

The chain carries TRBV7-9 and TRBJ1-6; tentative D call: TRBD1 (6 bases). CDR1 is SEHNR and CDR2 is FQNEAQ in the germline V gene (reference sequence). This CDR3 contains 15 residues. Deletions cut 3 bases from V and 1 base from J, with 7 bases between. In nucleotides, the CDR3 is TGTGCCAGCAGCTTGGGGGCTTCCTATAATTCACCCCTCCACTTT. It translates to CASSLGASYNSPLHF.

This clone was detected only a few times. V and J are TRBV29-1 and TRBJ1-1, with a tentative D call TRBD1 (6 bases). This CDR3 comprises 15 residues. Trimming left V 1 base short and J 1 base short, with 13 bases between. CDR1 and CDR2 from the germline V gene are SQVTM and ANQGSEA. CDR3 sequence reads: CSVEAQGLANTEAFF. CDR3 in DNA: TGCAGCGTTGAAGCACAGGGTTTGGCGAACACTGAAGCTTTCTTT. Filled out from reference TRBV29-1 and TRBJ1-1, the complete variable domain reads SAVISQKPSRDICQRGTSLTIQCQVDSQVTMMFWYRQQPGQSLTLIATANQGSEATYESGFVIDKFPISRPNLTFSTLTVSNMSPEDSSIYLCSVEAQGLANTEAFFGQGTRLTVV.

The chain is built from TRBV4-1 and TRBJ2-7; D not resolved. The CDR3 loop spans 14 amino acids. CDR1 is MGHRA, CDR2 YSYEKL, per germline. V lost 1 base, J lost 3 bases, and 10 bases lay in between. CDR3 coding DNA: TGCGCCAGCAGCCAAGTCGCCGGTTACTACGAGCAGTACTTC. The encoded protein is CASSQVAGYYEQYF.

V and J are TRBV9 and TRBJ1-4; a possible D gene is TRBD1 (5 bases). CDR1 SGDLS and CDR2 YYNGEE come from the germline V gene. Trimming took off 4 bases at V and 0 bases at J, with 7 bases between the two ends. CDR3 length: 14 amino acids. In nucleotides, the CDR3 is TGTGCCAGCAGCCAAGGGGCAACTAATGAAAAACTGTTTTTT. Translated: CASSQGATNEKLFF.

This rearrangement joins TRBV18 to TRBJ1-6; 7 bases align to TRBD1. This CDR3 region has 15 residues. The ends lost 0 bases at V and 10 bases at J; junction bases unmatched: 6. Germline lookup yields CDR1 KGHSH and CDR2 LQKENI. The CDR3 DNA follows: TGTGCCAGCTCACCACCGACAGGGAATAGCTCACCCCTCCACTTT. It encodes CASSPPTGNSSPLHF. The full variable domain, its missing parts supplied by reference TRBV18 and TRBJ1-6, is NAGVMQNPRHLVRRRGQEARLRCSPMKGHSHVYWYRQLPEEGLKFMVYLQKENIIDESGMPKERFSAEFPKEGPSILRIQQVVRGDSAAYFCASSPPTGNSSPLHFGNGTRLTVT.

The chain has TRBV7-2 and TRBJ2-2; 8 nucleotides match TRBD1. This CDR3 has 15 residues. V gave up 5 bases and J gave up 7 bases; unmatched junction bases: 9. The germline V gene encodes CDR1 SGHTA and CDR2 FQGNSA. The CDR3, as DNA: TGTGCCAGCAGCCCTAGGACAGGGATTAGCGGGGAGCTGTTTTTT. Its translation: CASSPRTGISGELFF.

This chain links TRBV10-3 with TRBJ1-1; 8 bases line up with TRBD1. J was trimmed by 6 bases and V by 3 bases; bases with no gene match: 6. The CDR3 is 14 residues long. Germline loops: CDR1 ENHRY, CDR2 SYGVKD. CDR3 DNA sequence: TGTGCCATCAGTGACCCCGACAGGGGTCCTGAAGCTTTCTTT. Translated: CAISDPDRGPEAFF.

This chain connects TRBV2 to TRBJ1-1; 11 bases are a match to TRBD1. V was pared by 2 bases and J by 0 bases, with 5 bases of the junction left unmatched. The germline CDR1 and CDR2 sequences are SNHLY and FYNNEI. The CDR3 runs to 17 residues. The CDR3 DNA follows: TGTGCCAGCAGTGAATGGGGACAGGGGGTCCTGAACACTGAAGCTTTCTTT. Its protein product is CASSEWGQGVLNTEAFF.

This chain uses TRBV6-5 with TRBJ1-6; 7 nucleotides agree with TRBD1. Unmatched junction bases numbered 3, after V lost 5 bases and J lost 8 bases. This CDR3 comprises 13 residues. Germline CDR1 reads MNHEY; CDR2 reads SVGAGI. CDR3 in DNA: TGTGCCAGCAGTACAGGGGCCCATTCACCCCTCCACTTT. It encodes CASSTGAHSPLHF.

The V and J genes are TRBV30 and TRBJ2-5, with D possibly TRBD2 on 7 matching bases. The germline V gene has CDR1 GTSNPN and CDR2 SVGIG (reference sequence). Trimming pared 0 bases from V and 1 base from J, leaving 12 bases between. The CDR3 spans 15 residues. The CDR3 reads CAWSVRGGAQETQYF. The CDR3 region has the DNA TGTGCCTGGAGTGTACGAGGGGGGGCCCAAGAGACCCAGTACTTC.

This clone has only a few counts. The V call is TRBV20-1, the J call TRBJ2-3, with TRBD1 identical over 7 bases. The ends lost 6 bases at V and 8 bases at J; junction bases unmatched: 2. Germline V gives CDR1 DFQATT, CDR2 SNEGSKA (reference sequence). The CDR3 is 10 residues long. The CDR3, as DNA: TGCAGTGCGTACAGGGGTACGCAGTATTTT. Protein sequence: CSAYRGTQYF.

The CDR3 DNA sequence: TGTGCCACCAGCAGGGCCACCGGGACTGACACCTACGAGCAGTACTTC. Its protein product is CATSRATGTDTYEQYF. V usage is TRBV15 and J usage is TRBJ2-7, with D possibly matching TRBD2 (6 bases). Germline assignment: CDR1 LNHNV and CDR2 YYDKDF (reference sequence). This CDR3 spans 16 amino acids. Trimming removed 3 bases at V and 2 bases at J, with 17 bases between.

The CDR3: CASSIRGRDYGYTF. In DNA form, the CDR3 reads TGTGCCAGCAGCATTAGGGGGCGCGACTATGGCTACACCTTC. V and J are TRBV5-8 and TRBJ1-2; the match to TRBD1 covers 7 bases. J gave up 3 bases and V 4 bases, and 6 bases lay outside the gene matches. Per germline, CDR1 SGHTS and CDR2 YDEGEE. The CDR3 loop spans 14 amino acids.

The chain recombines TRBV4-3 with TRBJ2-7, with TRBD2 as a possible D gene (5 bases). Looked up from germline, CDR1 is LGHNA and CDR2 is YSLEER. Trimming stripped 0 bases from V and 2 bases from J, with 14 bases between. The CDR3 totals 16 residues. For the CDR3, the DNA is TGCGCCAGCAGCCAAGATCGAGGGAGCTTGACCTACGAGCAGTACTTC. Translating gives CASSQDRGSLTYEQYF.

The chain recombines TRBV9 with TRBJ1-2; D is unresolved. Trimming stripped 0 bases from V and 3 bases from J, with 9 bases between. The CDR3 covers 14 residues. CDR1 is SGDLS and CDR2 is YYNGEE in the germline V gene. The CDR3 here is CASSVAKSDYGYTF. The CDR3, as DNA: TGTGCCAGCAGCGTAGCCAAGTCGGACTATGGCTACACCTTC. The variable domain in full, completed from reference TRBV9 and TRBJ1-2, reads DSGVTQTPKHLITATGQRVTLRCSPRSGDLSVYWYQQSLDQGLQFLIQYYNGEERAKGNILERFSAQQFPDLHSELNLSSLELGDSALYFCASSVAKSDYGYTFGSGTRLTVV.

This rearrangement joins TRBV27 to TRBJ2-1, with 10 bases fitting TRBD2. The V gene's germline CDR1 is MNHEY and CDR2 SMNVEV (reference sequence). This CDR3 region has 17 residues. V gave up 8 bases and J gave up 8 bases; unmatched junction bases: 18. The CDR3 region is CASRNRKSGGVDHEQFF. The DNA of the CDR3 is TGTGCCAGCCGCAACCGAAAAAGCGGGGGGGTTGATCATGAGCAGTTCTTC.

The rearrangement uses TRBV9 and TRBJ1-2; D unresolved. In germline, CDR1 is SGDLS, CDR2 YYNGEE. The CDR3 runs to 12 residues. Trimming stripped 3 bases from V and 0 bases from J, with 3 bases between. For the CDR3, the DNA is TGTGCCAGCAGCGCCACTAACTATGGCTACACCTTC. This codes for CASSATNYGYTF. Together with reference TRBV9 and TRBJ1-2, the CDR3 gives the full variable domain: DSGVTQTPKHLITATGQRVTLRCSPRSGDLSVYWYQQSLDQGLQFLIQYYNGEERAKGNILERFSAQQFPDLHSELNLSSLELGDSALYFCASSATNYGYTFGSGTRLTVV.

The genes are TRBV4-3 and TRBJ2-1; a possible D gene is TRBD1 (6 bases). The CDR3 loop spans 15 amino acids. CDR1 LGHNA and CDR2 YSLEER come from the germline V gene. V lost 0 bases and J lost 9, with 15 bases in between. The CDR3 DNA follows: TGCGCCAGCAGCCAAGATCGAGGGGGAAGTAGTGAGCAGTTCTTC. This translates into CASSQDRGGSSEQFF.

The V and J genes are TRBV27 and TRBJ2-7; 9 nucleotides match TRBD1. Germline V lookup: CDR1 MNHEY, CDR2 SMNVEV (reference sequence). V was clipped by 2 bases and J by 3 bases; unmatched bases: 2. The CDR3 spans 14 residues. The chain's CDR3 is CASSLADRGYEQYF. In DNA form, the CDR3 reads TGTGCCAGCAGTTTAGCGGACAGGGGCTACGAGCAGTACTTC.

The V call is TRBV7-8, the J call TRBJ1-1; tentative D call: TRBD1 (6 bases). In germline, CDR1 is SGHVS, CDR2 FQNEAQ. The V end was cut by 5 bases, the J end by 4 bases, with 17 bases between. CDR3 length equals 15 residues. The CDR3, as DNA: TGTGCCAGCAGCCCCCAAGGGGGTGGTGGCACTGAAGCTTTCTTT. Its protein is CASSPQGGGGTEAFF.